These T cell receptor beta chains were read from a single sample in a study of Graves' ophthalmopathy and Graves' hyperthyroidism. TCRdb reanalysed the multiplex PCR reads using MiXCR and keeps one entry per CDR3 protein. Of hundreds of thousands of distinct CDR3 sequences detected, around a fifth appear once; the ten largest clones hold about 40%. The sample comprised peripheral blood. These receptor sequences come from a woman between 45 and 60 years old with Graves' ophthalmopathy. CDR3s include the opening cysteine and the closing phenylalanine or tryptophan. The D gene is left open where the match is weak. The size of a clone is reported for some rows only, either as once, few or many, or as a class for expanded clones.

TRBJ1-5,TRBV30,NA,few,TGTGCCTGGAGTGGGGGACGTTTCAATCAGCCCCAGCATTTT,CAWSGGRFNQPQHF
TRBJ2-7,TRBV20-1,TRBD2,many,TGCAGTGCTAGAAGCCGGGGCCTAGGTTTAGCGGGAACCTCCTACGAGCAGTACTTC,CSARSRGLGLAGTSYEQYF
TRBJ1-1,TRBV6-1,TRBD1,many,TGTGCCAGCAGTGAATGGGACAGCGGGAAAACTGAAGCTTTCTTT,CASSEWDSGKTEAFF
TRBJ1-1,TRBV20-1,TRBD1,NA,TGCAGTGCTAGCACAGGGGGAATGAACACTGAAGCTTTCTTT,CSASTGGMNTEAFF
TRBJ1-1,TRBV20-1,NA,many,TGCAGTGCTAGAGGACAGACGTCCACTGAAGCTTTCTTT,CSARGQTSTEAFF
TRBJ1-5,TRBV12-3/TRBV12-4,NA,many,TGTGCCAGCAGTCCACGTGGCAGCTACCTTAATCAGCCCCAGCATTTT,CASSPRGSYLNQPQHF
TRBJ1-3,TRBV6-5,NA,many,TGTGCCAGCAGTTATATAGGGCAGCCTGGAAACACCATATATTTT,CASSYIGQPGNTIYF
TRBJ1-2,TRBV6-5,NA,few,TGTGCCAGCAGTTACTCGACCACTAACTATGGCTACACCTTC,CASSYSTTNYGYTF
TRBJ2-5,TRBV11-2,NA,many,TGTGCCAGCAGCTTAGCCCCTCAGATTCTACAAGAGACCCAGTACTTC,CASSLAPQILQETQYF
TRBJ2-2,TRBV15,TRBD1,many,TGTGCCACCAGCAGAGATCGACGGGACAGGTCCGGGGAGCTGTTTTTT,CATSRDRRDRSGELFF
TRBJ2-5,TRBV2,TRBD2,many,TGTGCCAGCAGTGAAGGGGGGGAGGGGATGGAGACCCAGTACTTC,CASSEGGEGMETQYF
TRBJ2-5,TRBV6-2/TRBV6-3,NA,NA,TGTGCCAGCACCATCAGGCGGGGAGAGACCCAGTACTTC,CASTIRRGETQYF
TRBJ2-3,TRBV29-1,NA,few,TGCAGCACGACCGGGACCACAGATACGCAGTATTTT,CSTTGTTDTQYF
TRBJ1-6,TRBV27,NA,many,TGTGCCAGCAGTTTAGTGGGGAACCTTGGGGGATCACCCCTCCACTTT,CASSLVGNLGGSPLHF
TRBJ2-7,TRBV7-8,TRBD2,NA,TGTGCCAGCAGCGCAGCGGGAGCTCGCGAGCAGTACTTC,CASSAAGAREQYF
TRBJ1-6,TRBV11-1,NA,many,TGTGCCAGCAGCTGGAGGACAAATTCACCCCTCCACTTT,CASSWRTNSPLHF
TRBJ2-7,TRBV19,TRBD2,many,TGTGCCAGTAGTAGAAAGGGACTAGCGGGAGTCTACGAGCAGTACTTC,CASSRKGLAGVYEQYF
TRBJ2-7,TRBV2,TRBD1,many,TGTGCCAGCAGTGAAGCGCTTCCCGGGACAGGGGTCGAGCAGTACTTC,CASSEALPGTGVEQYF
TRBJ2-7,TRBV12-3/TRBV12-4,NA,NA,TGTGCCAGCAGTGAAACCCTAGTTCGTTACGAGCAGTACTTC,CASSETLVRYEQYF
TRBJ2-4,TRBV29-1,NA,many,TGCAGCGTGAGGCAGGCTCTAGCCAAAAACATTCAGTACTTC,CSVRQALAKNIQYF
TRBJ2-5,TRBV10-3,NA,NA,TGTGCCATCAGTGAGTGGGGTGGTGAGACCCAGTACTTC,CAISEWGGETQYF
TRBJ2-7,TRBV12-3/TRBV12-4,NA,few,TGTGCCAGCAGTTTGTGGGGTCCCTACGAGCAGTACTTC,CASSLWGPYEQYF
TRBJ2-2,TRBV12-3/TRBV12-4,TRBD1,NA,TGTGCCAGCTCACAGGGGGCGCCTGGCGGGGAGCTGTTTTTT,CASSQGAPGGELFF
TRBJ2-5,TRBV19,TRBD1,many,TGTGCCAGTAGTCTCCATGGGACAGGGGCTGCCCTGGGAGAGACCCAGTACTTC,CASSLHGTGAALGETQYF
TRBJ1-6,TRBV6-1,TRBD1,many,TGTGCCAGCGCGGGACAGCGTAATTCACCCCTCCACTTT,CASAGQRNSPLHF
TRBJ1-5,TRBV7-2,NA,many,TGTGCCAGCAGCCACCACGGGGGCGAGCAGCCCCAGCATTTT,CASSHHGGEQPQHF
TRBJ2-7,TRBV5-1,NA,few,TGCGCCAGCAGCTTTCCGGACTACGAGCAGTACTTC,CASSFPDYEQYF
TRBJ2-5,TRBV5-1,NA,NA,TGCGCCAGCAGCCCCGGGACTCCTGGAGAGACCCAGTACTTC,CASSPGTPGETQYF
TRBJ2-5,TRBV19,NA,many,TGTGCCAGTAGTTCGACTCCCTGGGGTGGGACCCAGTACTTC,CASSSTPWGGTQYF
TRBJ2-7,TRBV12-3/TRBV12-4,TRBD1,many,TGTGCCAGCGGAACCCGGACAGGGGGCCTCTACGAGCAGTACTTC,CASGTRTGGLYEQYF
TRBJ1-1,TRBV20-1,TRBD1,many,TGCAGTGCTAGAGCGACAGGGGGCACTGAAGCTTTCTTT,CSARATGGTEAFF
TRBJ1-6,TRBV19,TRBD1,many,TGTGCCAGTAGTCGGACAGGGGGCGATTGGTATAATTCACCCCTCCACTTT,CASSRTGGDWYNSPLHF
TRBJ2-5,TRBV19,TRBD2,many,TGTGCCAGTAGTCTCGGGGGGGGAAATCAGGAGACCCAGTACTTC,CASSLGGGNQETQYF
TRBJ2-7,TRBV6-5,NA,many,TGTGCCAGCAGTTCAGGGACGAAGCAGTACTTC,CASSSGTKQYF
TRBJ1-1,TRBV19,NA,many,TGTGCCAGTAGTACTACCGGACAGTCAGCTGAAGCTTTCTTT,CASSTTGQSAEAFF
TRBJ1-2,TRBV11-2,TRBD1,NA,TGTGCCAGCAGCTCCTACGCCTTTACAGGGGGAACTGGCTACACCTTC,CASSSYAFTGGTGYTF
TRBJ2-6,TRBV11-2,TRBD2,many,TGTGCCAGCAGCTTGAGTAGCGGGTTCTCTGGGGCCAACGTCCTGACTTTC,CASSLSSGFSGANVLTF
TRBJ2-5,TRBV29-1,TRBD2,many,TGCAGCGTTGACGGACTAGACCAAGAGACCCAGTACTTC,CSVDGLDQETQYF
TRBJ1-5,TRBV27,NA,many,TGTGCCAGCAGTTTATCGTCAGGGAGCAATCAGCCCCAGCATTTT,CASSLSSGSNQPQHF
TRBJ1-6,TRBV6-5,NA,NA,TGTGCCAGCAGTTACCGCCTCCGGCACAATTCACCCCTCCACTTT,CASSYRLRHNSPLHF
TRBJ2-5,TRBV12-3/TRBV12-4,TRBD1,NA,TGTGCCAGCAGTCCGGAGACAGGGCGACTGGAGGCCCAGTACTTC,CASSPETGRLEAQYF
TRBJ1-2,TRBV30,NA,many,TGTGCCTGGGGGCCCTTTGGGGCCTCTAACTATGGCTACACCTTC,CAWGPFGASNYGYTF
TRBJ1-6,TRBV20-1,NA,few,TGCAGTGCTAGAGGGGCAGGGGCCCCCAATTCACCCCTCCACTTT,CSARGAGAPNSPLHF
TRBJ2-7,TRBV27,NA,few,TGTGCCAGCAGCCCCTCAGGGCGCCTAGGTTACGAGCAGTACTTC,CASSPSGRLGYEQYF
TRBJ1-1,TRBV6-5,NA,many,TGTGCCAGCAGTTTTGTGGCTCTTGGTGCAGCTTTCTTT,CASSFVALGAAFF
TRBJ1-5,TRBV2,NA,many,TGTGCCAGCCAGGGAGACAGGCTGAGTCAGCCCCAGCATTTT,CASQGDRLSQPQHF
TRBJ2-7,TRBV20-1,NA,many,TGCAGTGCCTTCCCGCTGGCGAGGCTCGAGCAGTACTTC,CSAFPLARLEQYF
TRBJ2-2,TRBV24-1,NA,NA,TGTGCCACCAGTGATTCTGCACGGCGCACCGGGGAGCTGTTTTTT,CATSDSARRTGELFF